What follows are 20 T cell receptor beta chains derived from one specimen sequenced in a study of CD8 T cells in ankylosing spondylitis. Their cognate antigens are unknown. Study findings and constraints: Blood of patients with ankylosing spondylitis appeared to be characterized by a TCR beta motif of seven or eight highly homologous variants.

TCRdb independently ran MiXCR on the 5' RACE reads; one entry per CDR3 protein. Among 670,000 or so distinct CDR3 sequences, roughly 20% were seen once, and the ten largest hold around a fifth. Sequenced material: blood, either unsorted or a sorted T cell fraction (not recorded which). The receptors come from a male donor with ankylosing spondylitis.

This chain joins TRBV5-1 and TRBJ2-7; TRBD2 matches at 8 bases. J lost 6 bases, V lost 4 bases, and 12 bases had no gene match. Germline lookup yields CDR1 SGHRS and CDR2 YFSETQ. The CDR3 is made up of 15 amino acids. CDR3 bases: TGCGCCAGCAGCCGGGAGGGGGATCACTCTTCCGAGCAGTACTTC. Amino acids: CASSREGDHSSEQYF.

The chain links TRBV28 to TRBJ2-1; D unclear. The V end lost 5 bases, the J end lost 4 bases, and 12 bases lay between the germline ends. Looked up from germline, CDR1 is MDHEN and CDR2 is SYDVKM. This CDR3 has 14 residues. This chain's CDR3 is CASSTQHLYNEQFF. In DNA, the CDR3 is TGTGCCAGCAGTACCCAACATCTATACAATGAGCAGTTCTTC.

This chain joins TRBV7-3 and TRBJ2-3; D remains ambiguous. Germline V gene lookup returns CDR1 SGHTA and CDR2 FQGTGA. Trimming cost V 2 bases and J 1 base, with 10 bases left between them. CDR3 length equals 15 residues. CDR3: CASSLGPEGTDTQYF. In DNA, the CDR3 is TGTGCCAGCAGCTTAGGGCCGGAAGGCACAGATACGCAGTATTTT.

A few counts support this clonotype. This sequence joins TRBV10-2 and TRBJ2-7, with D perhaps given as TRBD1 or TRBD2 (5 bases each). Germline CDR1 reads WSHSY; CDR2 reads SAAADI. The CDR3 covers 12 residues. The germline V and J ends were trimmed by 5 bases and 5 bases, with 10 bases remaining between them. CDR3 nucleotide sequence: TGCGCCAGCAGTTGGGGGTTTGACGAGCAGTACTTC. Translating gives CASSWGFDEQYF.

This clonotype has more than one count but fewer than ten. The CDR3 does not end in the conserved phenylalanine or tryptophan, so this is likely a read error. This rearrangement joins TRBV29-1 to TRBJ1-1; D gene unclear. The CDR3 has 13 residues. V lost 2 bases to trimming and J lost 2 bases, with 9 bases between them. Germline values: CDR1 SQVTM, CDR2 ANQGSEA. Written as DNA, the CDR3 is TGCAGCGTTGAACTGGGGTTTAACACTGAAGCTTTCTCT. Translation gives CSVELGFNTEAFS.

The V call is TRBV2, the J call TRBJ2-3; D is undetermined. The V gene lost 8 bases and the J gene lost 0 bases, with 9 bases spanning the gap. Germline assignment: CDR1 SNHLY and CDR2 FYNNEI. This CDR3 has 13 residues. The CDR3 loop is CASLRQSTDTQYF. The CDR3 bases are TGTGCCAGCTTGAGGCAGAGCACAGATACGCAGTATTTT.

The chain combines TRBV20-1 with TRBJ2-2, with D possibly TRBD1 on 6 matching bases. V was cut by 8 bases and J by 5 bases, with 12 bases left in between. This CDR3 has 12 amino acids. Germline V gives CDR1 DFQATT, CDR2 SNEGSKA (reference sequence). CDR3 region: CSFRGLTGELFF. The CDR3, as DNA: TGCAGTTTCAGGGGCCTAACCGGGGAGCTGTTTTTT.

The chain recombines TRBV5-1 with TRBJ2-7; 7 bases fit TRBD1. This CDR3 has 16 residues. Germline CDR1 and CDR2: SGHRS and YFSETQ. J lost 1 base, V lost 3 bases, and 10 bases had no gene match. The CDR3: CASSSDSQGRSYEQYF. The CDR3 DNA reads as TGCGCCAGCAGCTCGGATTCACAGGGGAGATCCTACGAGCAGTACTTC.

Only a few counts were recorded for this clonotype. This chain links TRBV4-1 with TRBJ2-7; D unresolved. Per germline, CDR1 MGHRA and CDR2 YSYEKL. The CDR3 has 14 amino acids. Trimming shortened V by 3 bases and J by 3 bases, and 12 bases separated the two germline ends. Here the CDR3 DNA reads TGCGCCAGCAGCCACGTGGGTGCTGACTACGAGCAGTACTTC. Translating it yields CASSHVGADYEQYF.

The chain joins TRBV29-1 to TRBJ2-7, with D perhaps TRBD1 (7 bases). Trimming left V 5 bases short and J 7 bases short, with 24 bases between. The length of the CDR3 is 15 residues. Per the germline V gene, CDR1 is SQVTM and CDR2 is ANQGSEA. The CDR3 protein is CSVQGGRPLYDEQYF. The DNA of the CDR3 is TGCAGCGTTCAGGGGGGAAGACCCCTCTACGATGAGCAGTACTTC.

This chain links TRBV2 with TRBJ1-5; tentative D call: TRBD1 (6 bases). CDR3 length: 17 residues. Germline V CDR1 and CDR2: SNHLY, FYNNEI. The V end lost 6 bases, the J end lost 5 bases, and 23 bases lay between the germline ends. The CDR3 loop reads CASRPHRAEPLYQPQHF. In DNA, the CDR3 is TGTGCCAGCAGGCCGCACAGGGCCGAACCCCTTTATCAGCCCCAGCATTTT.

This clonotype has a handful of counts. V usage is TRBV9 and J usage is TRBJ1-4, with D uncertain. This CDR3 region has 14 residues. CDR1 is SGDLS and CDR2 is YYNGEE in the germline V gene. V shed 0 bases and J shed 4 bases, with 7 bases lying between them. CDR3 DNA: TGTGCCAGCAGCGTAGGAGAGAATAATGAAAAACTGTTTTTT. Translating gives CASSVGENNEKLFF.

The gene calls are TRBV7-6 and TRBJ2-7, with 7 nucleotides matching TRBD1. The trim removed 5 bases at V and 6 bases at J, leaving 13 bases unmatched. Germline CDR1 SGHVS, CDR2 FNYEAQ. This CDR3 is 15 amino acids long. CDR3 nucleotide sequence: TGTGCCAGCAGCGATACAGGGGCCTCGATCGTCGAGCAGTACTTC. Translated, it gives CASSDTGASIVEQYF.

The chain employs TRBV29-1 and TRBJ2-1; 12 bases line up with TRBD2. CDR1 is SQVTM and CDR2 is ANQGSEA in the germline V gene. J gave up 11 bases and V 8 bases, and 10 bases lay outside the gene matches. This CDR3 is built from 13 residues. For the CDR3, the DNA is TGCAGCCAACTTGGGACTAGCGGGTCCAAGCAGTTCTTC. Translated: CSQLGTSGSKQFF.

The chain uses TRBV28 and TRBJ2-7; D gene unclear. The CDR3 totals 14 residues. V gave up 6 bases and J gave up 2 bases, with 14 bases separating them. In germline, CDR1 is MDHEN, CDR2 SYDVKM. This CDR3 reads CASRLPRPPYEQYF. CDR3 coding DNA: TGTGCCAGCAGACTTCCCAGGCCTCCCTACGAGCAGTACTTC.

Many counts were recorded for this clonotype. In nucleotides, the CDR3 is TGCGCCAGCATGGGCGGTTCCTACGAGCAGTACTTC. Translation: CASMGGSYEQYF. The chain has TRBV5-1 and TRBJ2-7; D unclear. This CDR3 is built from 12 residues. Trimming removed 6 bases from V and 1 base from J, with 8 bases in between. In germline, CDR1 is SGHRS, CDR2 YFSETQ.

The table lists this clonotype with a few counts. This chain uses TRBV5-6 with TRBJ2-1; D gene unclear. The germline V gene encodes CDR1 SGHDT and CDR2 YYEEEE. V was trimmed by 2 bases and J by 6 bases, leaving 15 bases between them. This CDR3 has 15 residues. CDR3 loop: CASSLLTQSANEQFF. The CDR3 region has the DNA TGTGCCAGCAGCTTACTGACTCAGAGCGCCAATGAGCAGTTCTTC.

CDR3 region: CASSLRAAEETQYF. The CDR3 DNA reads as TGTGCCAGCAGCTTAAGGGCAGCCGAAGAGACCCAGTACTTC. V gene TRBV5-4 combines with J gene TRBJ2-5; D uncertain. Germline V gives CDR1 SGHNT, CDR2 YYREEE (reference sequence). The CDR3 has 14 residues. Trimming removed 2 bases at V and 3 bases at J, with 11 bases between.

This clonotype was seen a handful of times. This chain connects TRBV20-1 to TRBJ2-1, with D uncertain. Germline assignment: CDR1 DFQATT and CDR2 SNEGSKA (reference sequence). CDR3 size: 12 residues. Trimming left V 4 bases short and J 0 bases short, with 4 bases between. CDR3 bases: TGCAGTGCTACGCCCTCCTACAATGAGCAGTTCTTC. Translating it yields CSATPSYNEQFF.

This clonotype was seen only a few times. The chain uses TRBV5-1 and TRBJ2-4; 11 bases match TRBD1. This CDR3 is 16 amino acids long. The V and J ends lost 4 bases and 8 bases, in that order; junction bases with no gene match: 11. Per germline, CDR1 SGHRS and CDR2 YFSETQ. The CDR3 DNA reads TGCGCCAGCAGCCCCGGGACAGGGGGTATTCGGCACATTCAGTACTTC. Encoded protein: CASSPGTGGIRHIQYF.